This T cell receptor (beta chain) was observed in a study of molecular identifiers for immune sequencing clone quantification. Previously described methods with listed TCR primers produced the bulk TCR libraries. TCRdb processed the PCR reads anew with MiXCR; each CDR3 protein has one entry. Among over 600,000 distinct CDR3 sequences listed, just under 20% were seen once. Whole-study results and caveats: Because of identical TCR molecules sharing a barcode, sizes of highly expanded clones could be underestimated. The study found clones above 20 RNA copies held over 98% of effector molecules and under 1% in naive cells.

Sorting defined naive CD8 T cells as CD8+CD4-CCR7+CD45RA+. CDR1 and CDR2 from the germline V gene are MNHEY and SVGAGI. The CDR3 is 14 amino acids. V was shortened by 6 bases and J by 2 bases, with 14 bases between the two germline ends. The sample holds a few counts of this clonotype. The antigen is not known. The chain combines TRBV6-5 with TRBJ2-7; D not resolved. The source is a human donor in good health. Some libraries in this study had Jurkat cell RNA spiked in. Sequencing used naive CD8+ T cells from blood, with Jurkat cell RNA spiked in. The subset is: FACS-sorted CD8+CD4-CCR7+CD45RA+ naive T cells. The CDR3: CASRGHASTYEQYF. CDR3 DNA sequence: TGTGCCAGCAGAGGCCACGCGAGCACCTACGAGCAGTACTTC.